This entry lists 29 T cell receptor beta chains sequenced from one sample in a study of blood T cells in healthy people across ages. A second 7 to 11 cycle PCR used barcoded and J-beta primers. TCRdb processed the 5' RACE reads anew with MiXCR; each CDR3 protein has one entry. The data contain 550,000 to 650,000 distinct CDR3 sequences, roughly a quarter of them seen just once; the ten biggest clones take up roughly 3.5%. These same data were also listed under a study on T cells of mothers and their children.

Source material: blood. The receptors originated from a boy younger than 10 in good health.

The rearrangement links TRBV20-1 to TRBJ1-4; 9 bases agree with TRBD1. This CDR3 has 18 residues. The germline CDR1 and CDR2 sequences are DFQATT and SNEGSKA (reference sequence). V trimming: 6 bases; J trimming: 8 bases; junction bases outside the gene matches: 22. The CDR3 sequence: CSALPGQGRRWGYEKLFF. DNA of the CDR3: TGCAGTGCGCTACCGGGACAGGGCCGCCGATGGGGATACGAAAAACTGTTTTTT.

This clonotype occurred many times. The chain couples TRBV7-3 to TRBJ2-5, with 10 nucleotides matching TRBD2. This CDR3 contains 16 residues. Germline values: CDR1 SGHTA, CDR2 FQGTGA. The ends lost 2 bases at V and 0 bases at J; junction bases unmatched: 3. The CDR3 reads CASSLGAGGNQETQYF. For the CDR3, the DNA is TGTGCCAGCAGCTTAGGAGCGGGGGGGAACCAAGAGACCCAGTACTTC. Filled out from reference TRBV7-3 and TRBJ2-5, the complete variable domain reads GAGVSQTPSNKVTEKGKYVELRCDPISGHTALYWYRQSLGQGPEFLIYFQGTGAADDSGLPNDRFFAVRPEGSVSTLKIQRTERGDSAVYLCASSLGAGGNQETQYFGPGTRLLVL.

This clonotype came up a few times. The chain carries TRBV5-1 and TRBJ1-1; unclear D gene. The germline V and J ends were trimmed by 2 bases and 9 bases, with 14 bases remaining between them. Germline-derived CDR1 and CDR2 are SGHRS and YFSETQ. This CDR3 region has 13 residues. Written as DNA, the CDR3 is TGCGCCAGCAGCTTTGTGAGGACGAAGAAAGCTTTCTTT. Its protein product is CASSFVRTKKAFF.

The chain carries TRBV5-1 and TRBJ2-1, with D tentatively TRBD2 (6 bases). Germline V gene data show CDR1 as SGHRS and CDR2 as YFSETQ. V was cut by 4 bases and J by 6 bases, with 14 bases left in between. The CDR3 spans 14 residues. CDR3 in DNA: TGCGCCAGCAGCGGGGGGTCTCCCGGCAATGAGCAGTTCTTC. Translating it yields CASSGGSPGNEQFF.

V is TRBV12-3 or TRBV12-4 and J is TRBJ2-2; D may be TRBD2 (6 bases). CDR3 length equals 16 residues. V was pared by 6 bases and J by 2 bases, with 16 bases between. For the CDR3, the DNA is TGTGCCAGCAGCCCCGTGGGGGGAGTTAACACCGGGGAGCTGTTTTTT. Translating it yields CASSPVGGVNTGELFF.

The chain combines TRBV20-1 with TRBJ2-3; the D gene is possibly TRBD1 (6 bases). The length of the CDR3 is 14 residues. Deletions cut 3 bases from V and 3 bases from J, with 13 bases between. The V gene's germline CDR1 is DFQATT and CDR2 SNEGSKA (reference sequence). CDR3 nucleotides: TGCAGTGCTAGGATACAGGGTGGGACAGATACGCAGTATTTT. Translated, it gives CSARIQGGTDTQYF.

J is TRBJ2-3 and V is TRBV7-9, with D uncertain. V was cut by 5 bases and J by 4 bases, with 19 bases left in between. Germline V gene lookup returns CDR1 SEHNR and CDR2 FQNEAQ (reference sequence). CDR3 length equals 16 residues. CDR3 sequence (DNA): TGTGCCAGCAGCACCCCCCCCGGAATTCAATCAGATACGCAGTATTTT. Translated, it gives CASSTPPGIQSDTQYF.

The rearrangement uses TRBV4-1 and TRBJ2-1; D remains unclear. V lost 0 bases, J lost 10 bases, and 10 bases lay in between. Germline V gene sequence: CDR1 MGHRA, CDR2 YSYEKL. CDR3 size: 13 residues. CDR3 amino acids: CASSQDRALEQFF. The DNA for the CDR3 is TGCGCCAGCAGCCAAGATAGAGCTCTCGAGCAGTTCTTC.

The rearrangement links TRBV5-1 to TRBJ2-3, with 9 nucleotides matching TRBD2. The CDR3 spans 16 residues. The germline V gene has CDR1 SGHRS and CDR2 YFSETQ. The junction had 5 bases not matched to a gene; V was cut back by 1 base and J by 2 bases. The CDR3 bases are TGCGCCAGCAGCTTGACGGGACTAGCAAACACAGATACGCAGTATTTT. This sequence encodes CASSLTGLANTDTQYF. Using reference TRBV5-1 and TRBJ2-3 for the parts outside the CDR3, the full variable domain is KAGVTQTPRYLIKTRGQQVTLSCSPISGHRSVSWYQQTPGQGLQFLFEYFSETQRNKGNFPGRFSGRQFSNSRSEMNVSTLELGDSALYLCASSLTGLANTDTQYFGPGTRLTVL.

Only a few counts were recorded for this clonotype. The CDR3 sequence: CATSRDYEKLFF. CDR3 nucleotides: TGTGCCACCAGCAGAGATTACGAAAAACTGTTTTTT. The gene calls are TRBV15 and TRBJ1-4; D is undetermined. Trimming removed 0 bases from V and 8 bases from J, with 4 bases in between. The CDR3 loop spans 12 amino acids. Germline assignment: CDR1 LNHNV and CDR2 YYDKDF (reference sequence).

The rearrangement joins TRBV4-3 to TRBJ1-2; 8 positions agree with TRBD1. The V segment lost 4 bases and the J segment 0 bases; nucleotides outside the gene matches: 7. The CDR3 runs 16 residues. Germline loops: CDR1 LGHNA, CDR2 YSLEER. CDR3 residues: CASSLTRDRTNYGYTF. CDR3 coding DNA: TGCGCCAGCAGCCTTACGCGGGACAGGACTAACTATGGCTACACCTTC.

This clonotype was picked up a small number of times. This chain links TRBV4-1 with TRBJ2-7, with D possibly TRBD1 on 5 matching bases. V was shortened by 3 bases and J by 1 base, with 13 bases between the two germline ends. Germline lookup yields CDR1 MGHRA and CDR2 YSYEKL. The CDR3 length is 15 residues. The CDR3 coding sequence is TGCGCCAGCAGCCAGGCCGGACATCCTTCCTACGAGCAGTACTTC. Protein product: CASSQAGHPSYEQYF.

This chain joins TRBV6-2 or TRBV6-3 and TRBJ2-5; 10 bases line up with TRBD2. Gene TRBJ2-7 matches the end of the DNA better, so the J call may be wrong. Germline V gene data show CDR1 as MNHEY and CDR2 as SVGEGT. The CDR3 runs 16 residues. The chain's CDR3 is CASRLRGTSVIYEQYF. The CDR3 DNA is TGTGCCAGCAGACTCCGGGGGACTAGCGTTATCTACGAGCAGTACTTC.

This clonotype was observed a handful of times. The rearrangement links TRBV7-3 to TRBJ2-3; D unclear. This CDR3 is built from 9 residues. CDR1 and CDR2 from the germline V gene are SGHTA and FQGTGA. V was trimmed by 6 bases and J by 8 bases, leaving 3 bases between them. The CDR3 is CASRRTQYF. The CDR3 region has the DNA TGTGCCAGCAGACGTACGCAGTATTTT.

In this sample, this clonotype turned up a few times. V gene TRBV20-1 combines with J gene TRBJ2-3; a weak D match, TRBD2 (5 bases). This CDR3 has 11 amino acids. Germline lookup yields CDR1 DFQATT and CDR2 SNEGSKA (reference sequence). V was shortened by 8 bases and J by 6 bases, with 12 bases between the two germline ends. DNA for the CDR3: TGCAGTTACCGGGGATCGGATACGCAGTATTTT. Protein: CSYRGSDTQYF.

This clonotype was seen only a few times. One end of the junction varies from germline; a read error may be responsible. J is TRBJ2-5 and V is TRBV7-9; D unclear. There are 11 residues in the CDR3. The germline CDR1 and CDR2 sequences are SEHNR and FQNEAQ (reference sequence). This CDR3 reads CASGFYGSRDF. The DNA for the CDR3 is TGTGCCAGCGGGTTCTACGGCAGTCGGGACTTC.

This clonotype was counted a few times. This sequence joins TRBV5-1 and TRBJ1-3, with D unclear. V gave up 5 bases and J gave up 0 bases, with 9 bases separating them. CDR3 length: 14 amino acids. The germline gives CDR1 SGHRS, CDR2 YFSETQ. In DNA form, the CDR3 reads TGCGCCAGCAGTAACAGCAACTCTGGAAACACCATATATTTT. It translates to CASSNSNSGNTIYF.

There are a few counts of this clonotype. V is TRBV13 and J is TRBJ2-7; D is undetermined. V lost 1 base, J lost 0 bases, and 13 bases lay in between. The CDR3 consists of 16 residues. Germline CDR1 reads PRHDT; CDR2 reads FYEKMQ (reference sequence). The CDR3 protein is CASSLVSGRSSYEQYF. CDR3 DNA: TGTGCCAGCAGCTTAGTGAGTGGCAGGAGCTCCTACGAGCAGTACTTC.

The rearrangement uses TRBV12-3 or TRBV12-4 and TRBJ2-2, with D perhaps TRBD1 (6 bases). With 6 bases removed from V and 6 bases from J, the gap between germline ends came to 11 bases. CDR3 length: 13 amino acids. The CDR3 DNA reads as TGTGCCAGCAGGTCTAACAGGGCCGGGGAGCTGTTTTTT. Translation gives CASRSNRAGELFF.

In this sample, this clonotype turned up a few times. The rearrangement uses TRBV20-1 and TRBJ2-7, with 11 bases lining up with TRBD2. Trimming cost V 5 bases and J 4 bases; bases outside gene matches: 10. This CDR3 spans 15 amino acids. Germline CDR1 reads DFQATT; CDR2 reads SNEGSKA (reference sequence). CDR3 amino acids: CSAPSTSGAGYEQYF. For the CDR3, the DNA is TGCAGTGCTCCCTCGACTAGCGGGGCCGGGTACGAGCAGTACTTC.

This clonotype has a handful of counts. This sequence joins TRBV5-1 and TRBJ2-1; TRBD2 matches at 9 bases. V shed 0 bases and J 7 bases; nucleotides not matched to a gene: 8. Germline loops: CDR1 SGHRS, CDR2 YFSETQ. The CDR3 covers 16 residues. Written as DNA, the CDR3 is TGCGCCAGCAGCTTGGCCGGGACTAGCTGGGGGAATGAGCAGTTCTTC. Translated, it gives CASSLAGTSWGNEQFF.

This clonotype has more than one count but fewer than ten. The V call is TRBV6-1, the J call TRBJ2-1, with 7 bases aligning to TRBD2. V was pared by 2 bases and J by 16 bases, with 17 bases of the junction left unmatched. The CDR3 is 15 residues long. Germline-derived CDR1 and CDR2 are MNHNS and SASEGT. CDR3 DNA sequence: TGTGCCAGCAGTGAAAGCCCGGGTGTCAGGACTAGTCGTTTCTTC. Protein: CASSESPGVRTSRFF.

The chain carries TRBV18 and TRBJ2-3; TRBD2 matches 7 bases. V was clipped by 3 bases and J by 14 bases; unmatched bases: 11. Per the germline V gene, CDR1 is KGHSH and CDR2 is LQKENI. This CDR3 has 13 residues. CDR3 nucleotides: TGTGCCAGCTCACCCGACCGGGACTACGGGTGGTATTTT. Encoded protein: CASSPDRDYGWYF.

This clonotype has just a few counts. The rearrangement joins TRBV3-1 to TRBJ2-5; a weak D match, TRBD2 (5 bases). The germline V gene encodes CDR1 LGHDT and CDR2 YNNKEL (reference sequence). The germline V and J ends were trimmed by 4 bases and 1 base, with 16 bases remaining between them. CDR3 length: 16 residues. CDR3 sequence reads: CASSPSDYRPQETQYF. In nucleotides, the CDR3 is TGTGCCAGCAGCCCCTCTGACTACCGGCCCCAAGAGACCCAGTACTTC.

V and J are TRBV12-3 or TRBV12-4 and TRBJ2-2; TRBD2 agrees at 11 bases. V was clipped by 1 base and J by 3 bases; unmatched bases: 4. The CDR3 loop spans 17 amino acids. DNA of the CDR3: TGTGCCAGCAGTTTAGGGCTAGCGGGGGGATACACCGGGGAGCTGTTTTTT. This sequence encodes CASSLGLAGGYTGELFF.

The rearrangement uses TRBV27 and TRBJ2-5, with no clear D. The closer fit of TRBJ2-7 to the DNA end suggests the J call may be wrong. This CDR3 spans 14 amino acids. Germline V gene lookup returns CDR1 MNHEY and CDR2 SMNVEV (reference sequence). The CDR3 DNA reads TGTGCCAGCAGCCGCCGGGTTAGCTCCTACGAGCAGTACTTC. Translated, it gives CASSRRVSSYEQYF.

A note on this clonotype: One end of the junction does not line up with germline, which may come from a read error. The gene calls are TRBV14 and TRBJ2-7; D remains ambiguous. CDR3 length: 16 amino acids. Germline CDR1 is SGHDN and CDR2 is FVKESK. The CDR3 protein is CASSQEGPNLSYEQYF. CDR3 in DNA: TGTGCTAGCAGCCAAGAAGGTCCGAACCTATCCTACGAGCAGTACTTC.

The chain links TRBV12-3 or TRBV12-4 to TRBJ2-4; 7 bases agree with TRBD1. Trimming took 6 bases from V and 4 from J; bases not matched to a gene: 15. The CDR3 spans 17 residues. This CDR3 reads CASSGQRTGTVKNIQYF. DNA for the CDR3: TGTGCCAGCAGCGGACAAAGGACCGGGACAGTAAAAAACATTCAGTACTTC.

This clonotype was counted a few times. V and J are TRBV7-9 and TRBJ2-5, with a tentative D call TRBD2 (6 bases). The CDR3 is 13 residues long. Trimming took off 3 bases at V and 9 bases at J, with 14 bases between the two ends. Germline-derived CDR1 and CDR2 are SEHNR and FQNEAQ (reference sequence). Here the CDR3 reads CASSFPSAEAQYF. The CDR3 DNA is TGTGCCAGCAGCTTTCCTAGCGCGGAGGCCCAGTACTTC.